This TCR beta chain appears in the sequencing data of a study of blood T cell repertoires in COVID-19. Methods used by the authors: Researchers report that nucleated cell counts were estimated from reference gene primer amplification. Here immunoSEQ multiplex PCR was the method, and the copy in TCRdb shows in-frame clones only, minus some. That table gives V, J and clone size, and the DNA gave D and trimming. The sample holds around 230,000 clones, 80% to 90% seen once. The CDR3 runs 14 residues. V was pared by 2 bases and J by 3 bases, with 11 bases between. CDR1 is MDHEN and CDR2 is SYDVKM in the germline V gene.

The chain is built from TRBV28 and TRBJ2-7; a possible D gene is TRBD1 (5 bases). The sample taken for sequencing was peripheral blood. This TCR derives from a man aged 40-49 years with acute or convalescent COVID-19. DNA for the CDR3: TGTGCCAGCAGTTTACAGGACAACTACTACGAGCAGTACTTC. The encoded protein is CASSLQDNYYEQYF.